The TCR beta chain described here comes from a study of blood T cell repertoires in COVID-19. As for the study in general: Sites across the United States, Italy and Spain contributed samples from acute and convalescent COVID-19. T cells, B-cell-depleted T cells, or PBMCs provided the cDNA or gDNA that served as material.

This clone occurred a few times. Recovery among Cohort 3 donors was established by two negative PCRs, clearance, or symptom resolution. The ends lost 3 bases at V and 2 bases at J; junction bases unmatched: 6. Germline V gene sequence: CDR1 LGHNA, CDR2 YSLEER. This CDR3 has 16 residues. The assay was immunoSEQ multiplex PCR, and TCRdb's table has in-frame clones only and misses some. The table includes about 310,000 clones, 75% to 90% detected once. Sequenced: PBMCs or T cells enriched from blood (not recorded which). V is TRBV4-3 and J is TRBJ2-3, with 9 bases lining up with TRBD1. This clonotype was obtained from a woman aged 40 to 50 who had recovered from COVID-19. This chain's CDR3 is CASSQDRGRNTDTQYF. The DNA for the CDR3 is TGCGCCAGCAGCCAGGACAGGGGTCGGAACACAGATACGCAGTATTTT.